A selection of T cell receptor beta chains follows, all from one sample in a study of T cells in localized non-small cell lung cancer. Profiled with immunoSEQ multiplex PCR; TCRdb holds only in-frame clones, not every one. The data hold several thousand clones, with 40% to 45% observed a single time. The sample was lung tumor tissue, taken before any cancer treatment. The receptor set was obtained from a woman aged 35 to 70 with stage II squamous cell lung carcinoma. Both conserved end residues are trimmed from each CDR3.

cdr3_length | j_call | v_call | cdr3_aa
13 | TRBJ1-2 | TRBV19 | ASSQGIYPNYGYT
10 | TRBJ1-1 | TRBV6-8 | AIKGYRGEAF
12 | TRBJ1-4 | TRBV15 | ATTQSGQGEKLF
11 | TRBJ1-1 | TRBV23-1 | ASSLVENTEAF
14 | TRBJ2-1 | TRBV29-1 | SVRTALAGGSHEQF
13 | TRBJ2-6 | TRBV23-1 | ASSHKPYGANVLT
10 | TRBJ1-1 | TRBV6-8 | ASGRTDTEAF
13 | TRBJ2-3 | TRBV18 | ASSPWRDSTDTQY
13 | TRBJ1-1 | TRBV11-3 | ASSSDRTFNTEAF
13 | TRBJ1-5 | TRBV30 | AWSVGARGNQPQH
11 | TRBJ1-2 | TRBV28 | ASRPGTVDGYT
17 | TRBJ2-1 | TRBV10-2 | ASSESGGSGRLAYNEQF
13 | TRBJ2-3 | TRBV11-3 | ASRGWTKATDTQY
12 | TRBJ1-1 | TRBV19 | ASSTTTLNTEAF
12 | TRBJ1-2 | TRBV2 | ASRANQGNYGYT
12 | TRBJ1-4 | TRBV28 | ASSFSGGLEKLF
10 | TRBJ1-1 | TRBV10-2 | ASSPGGTEAF
15 | TRBJ2-6 | TRBV30 | AWSVERVSSGANVLT
15 | TRBJ1-2 | TRBV7-6 | ASSPSGQGLGSYGYT
14 | TRBJ2-1 | TRBV14 | ASSQLQAGSYNEQF
12 | TRBJ1-1 | TRBV28 | ASSLINMNTEAF
15 | TRBJ2-6 | TRBV5-1 | ASSSGFPDSGANVLT
12 | TRBJ2-1 | TRBV11-1 | ASSLEPNRNEQF
13 | TRBJ2-7 | TRBV18 | ASSPEPGSTLEQY
10 | TRBJ2-7 | TRBV6-4 | ASGKTSYEQY
15 | TRBJ2-6 | TRBV9 | ASSPTKGGSGANVLT
11 | TRBJ2-5 | TRBV28 | ASTPGTQETQY
11 | TRBJ1-1 | TRBV30 | AWTGFNAGEAF
15 | TRBJ1-1 | TRBV28 | ASTAPGAGAGGTEAF